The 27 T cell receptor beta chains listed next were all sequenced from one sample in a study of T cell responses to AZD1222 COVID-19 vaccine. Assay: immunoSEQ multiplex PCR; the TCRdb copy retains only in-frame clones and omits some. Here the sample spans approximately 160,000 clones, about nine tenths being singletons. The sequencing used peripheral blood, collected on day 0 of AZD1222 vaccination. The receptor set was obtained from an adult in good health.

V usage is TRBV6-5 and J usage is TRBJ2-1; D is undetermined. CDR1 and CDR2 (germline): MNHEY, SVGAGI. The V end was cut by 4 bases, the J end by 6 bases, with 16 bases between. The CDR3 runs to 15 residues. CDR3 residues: CASSWFFVPANEQFF. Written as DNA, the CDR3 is TGTGCCAGCAGTTGGTTTTTCGTGCCAGCCAATGAGCAGTTCTTC.

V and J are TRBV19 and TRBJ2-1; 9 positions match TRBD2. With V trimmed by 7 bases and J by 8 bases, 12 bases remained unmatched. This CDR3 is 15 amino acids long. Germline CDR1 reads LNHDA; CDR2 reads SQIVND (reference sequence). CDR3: CASTSRRGGYDEQFF. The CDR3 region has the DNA TGTGCCAGTACTTCTCGGCGGGGGGGTTATGATGAGCAGTTCTTC.

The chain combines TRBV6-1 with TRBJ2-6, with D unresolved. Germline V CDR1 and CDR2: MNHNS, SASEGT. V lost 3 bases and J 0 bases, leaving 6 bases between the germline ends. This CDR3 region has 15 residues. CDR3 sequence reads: CASSDRISGANVLTF. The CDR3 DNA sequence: TGTGCCAGCAGTGACAGGATCTCTGGGGCCAACGTCCTGACTTTC.

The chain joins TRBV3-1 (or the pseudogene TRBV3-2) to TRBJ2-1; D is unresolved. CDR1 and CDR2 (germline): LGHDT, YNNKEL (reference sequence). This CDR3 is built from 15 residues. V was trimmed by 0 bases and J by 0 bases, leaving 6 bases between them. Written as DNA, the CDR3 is TGTGCCAGCAGCCAAGATGGGGTCTCCTACAATGAGCAGTTCTTC. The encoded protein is CASSQDGVSYNEQFF.

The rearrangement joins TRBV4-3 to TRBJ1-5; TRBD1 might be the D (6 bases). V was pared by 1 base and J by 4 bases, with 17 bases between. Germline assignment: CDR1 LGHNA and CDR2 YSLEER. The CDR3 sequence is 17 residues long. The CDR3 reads CASSQGTGYGGNQPQHF. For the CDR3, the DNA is TGCGCCAGCAGCCAAGGAACAGGGTATGGGGGGAATCAGCCCCAGCATTTT.

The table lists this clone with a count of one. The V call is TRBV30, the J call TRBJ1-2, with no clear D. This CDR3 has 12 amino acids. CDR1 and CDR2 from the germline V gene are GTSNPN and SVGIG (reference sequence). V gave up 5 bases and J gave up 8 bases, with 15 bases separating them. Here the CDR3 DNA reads TGTGCCTGGGGAAGGATCTTGGGCGGCTACACCTTC. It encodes CAWGRILGGYTF.

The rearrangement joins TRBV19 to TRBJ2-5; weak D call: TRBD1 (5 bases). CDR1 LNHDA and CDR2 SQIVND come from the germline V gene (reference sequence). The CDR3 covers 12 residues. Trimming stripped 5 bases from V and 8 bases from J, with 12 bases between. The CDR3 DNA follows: TGTGCCAGTAGTGCAAGACAGAGTACCCAGTACTTC. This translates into CASSARQSTQYF.

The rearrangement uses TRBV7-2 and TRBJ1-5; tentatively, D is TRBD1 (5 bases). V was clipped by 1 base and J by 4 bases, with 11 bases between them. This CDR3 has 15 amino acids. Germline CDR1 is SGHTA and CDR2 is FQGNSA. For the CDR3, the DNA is TGTGCCAGCAGCTTAGATAGCGGGGCAAATCAGCCCCAGCATTTT. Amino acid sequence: CASSLDSGANQPQHF. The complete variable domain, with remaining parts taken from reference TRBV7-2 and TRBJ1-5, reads GAGVSQSPSNKVTEKGKDVELRCDPISGHTALYWYRQSLGQGLEFLIYFQGNSAPDKSGLPSDRFSAERTGGSVSTLTIQRTQQEDSAVYLCASSLDSGANQPQHFGDGTRLSIL.

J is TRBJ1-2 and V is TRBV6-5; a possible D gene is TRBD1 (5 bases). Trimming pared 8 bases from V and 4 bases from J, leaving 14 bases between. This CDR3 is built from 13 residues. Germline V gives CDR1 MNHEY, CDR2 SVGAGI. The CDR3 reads CASQPDMFYGYTF. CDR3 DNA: TGTGCCAGCCAACCGGACATGTTCTATGGCTACACCTTC.

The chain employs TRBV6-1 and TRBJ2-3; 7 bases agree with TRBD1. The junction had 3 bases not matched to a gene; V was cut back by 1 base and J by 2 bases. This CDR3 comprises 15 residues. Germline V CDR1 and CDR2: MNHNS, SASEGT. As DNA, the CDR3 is TGTGCCAGCAGTGAAGGTACAGGGGCCACAGATACGCAGTATTTT. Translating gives CASSEGTGATDTQYF.

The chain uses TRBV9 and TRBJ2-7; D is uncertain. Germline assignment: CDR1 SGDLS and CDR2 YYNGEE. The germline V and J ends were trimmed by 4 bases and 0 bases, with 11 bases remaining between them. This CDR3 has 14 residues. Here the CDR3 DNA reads TGTGCCAGCAGCCCCCCCCGCGGCTCCTACGAGCAGTACTTC. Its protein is CASSPPRGSYEQYF. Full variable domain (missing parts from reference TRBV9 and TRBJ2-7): DSGVTQTPKHLITATGQRVTLRCSPRSGDLSVYWYQQSLDQGLQFLIQYYNGEERAKGNILERFSAQQFPDLHSELNLSSLELGDSALYFCASSPPRGSYEQYFGPGTRLTVT.

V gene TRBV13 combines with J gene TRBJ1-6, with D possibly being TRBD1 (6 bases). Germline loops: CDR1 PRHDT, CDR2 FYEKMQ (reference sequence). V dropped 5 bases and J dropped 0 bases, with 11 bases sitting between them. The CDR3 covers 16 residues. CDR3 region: CASSSRGLSYNSPLHF. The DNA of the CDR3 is TGTGCCAGCAGCAGCAGGGGCCTCTCCTATAATTCACCCCTCCACTTT. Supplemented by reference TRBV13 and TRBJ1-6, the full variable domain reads AAGVIQSPRHLIKEKRETATLKCYPIPRHDTVYWYQQGPGQDPQFLISFYEKMQSDKGSIPDRFSAQQFSDYHSELNMSSLELGDSALYFCASSSRGLSYNSPLHFGNGTRLTVT.

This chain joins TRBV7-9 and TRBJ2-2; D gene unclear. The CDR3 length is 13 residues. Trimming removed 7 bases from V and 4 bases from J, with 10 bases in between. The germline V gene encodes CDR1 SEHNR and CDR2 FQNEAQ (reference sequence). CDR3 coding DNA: TGTGCCAGCACCCCCCCCATCACCGGGGAGCTGTTTTTT. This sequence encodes CASTPPITGELFF.

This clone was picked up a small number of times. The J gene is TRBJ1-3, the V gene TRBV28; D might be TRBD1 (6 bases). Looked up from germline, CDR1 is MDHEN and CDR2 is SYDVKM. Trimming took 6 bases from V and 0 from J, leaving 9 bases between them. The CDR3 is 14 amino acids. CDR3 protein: CASSTGYSGNTIYF. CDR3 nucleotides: TGTGCCAGCAGCACAGGGTACTCTGGAAACACCATATATTTT.

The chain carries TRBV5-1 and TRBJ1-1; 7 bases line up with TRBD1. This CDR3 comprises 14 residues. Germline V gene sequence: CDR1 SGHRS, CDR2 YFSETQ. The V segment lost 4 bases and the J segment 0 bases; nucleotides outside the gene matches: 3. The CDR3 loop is CASSRGQLNTEAFF. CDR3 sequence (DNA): TGCGCCAGCAGCAGGGGACAGCTGAACACTGAAGCTTTCTTT.

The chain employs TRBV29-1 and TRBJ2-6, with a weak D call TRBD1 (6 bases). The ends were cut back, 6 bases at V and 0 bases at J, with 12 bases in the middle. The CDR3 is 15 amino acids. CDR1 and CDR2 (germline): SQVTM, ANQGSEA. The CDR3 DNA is TGCAGCGTAGTATCCAGGGGCTCTGGGGCCAACGTCCTGACTTTC. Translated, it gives CSVVSRGSGANVLTF. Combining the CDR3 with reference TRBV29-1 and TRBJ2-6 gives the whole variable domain SAVISQKPSRDICQRGTSLTIQCQVDSQVTMMFWYRQQPGQSLTLIATANQGSEATYESGFVIDKFPISRPNLTFSTLTVSNMSPEDSSIYLCSVVSRGSGANVLTFGAGSRLTVL.

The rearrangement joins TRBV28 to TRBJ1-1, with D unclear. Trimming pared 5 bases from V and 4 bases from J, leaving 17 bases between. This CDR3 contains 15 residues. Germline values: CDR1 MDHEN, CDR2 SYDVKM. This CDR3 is CASSTYGETGTEAFF. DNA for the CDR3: TGTGCCAGCAGTACTTACGGGGAGACGGGCACTGAAGCTTTCTTT.

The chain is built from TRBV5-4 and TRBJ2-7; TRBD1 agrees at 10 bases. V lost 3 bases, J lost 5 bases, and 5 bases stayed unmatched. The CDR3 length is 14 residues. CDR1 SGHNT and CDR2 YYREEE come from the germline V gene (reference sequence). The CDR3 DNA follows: TGTGCCAGCAGCTCCAGACAGGGGGCAGACGAGCAGTACTTC. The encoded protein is CASSSRQGADEQYF.

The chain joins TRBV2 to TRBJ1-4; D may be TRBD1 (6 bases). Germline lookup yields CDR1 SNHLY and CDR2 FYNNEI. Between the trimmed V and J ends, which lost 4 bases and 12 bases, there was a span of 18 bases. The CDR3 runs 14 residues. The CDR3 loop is CASSGGQPAAELFF. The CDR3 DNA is TGTGCCAGCAGTGGAGGACAGCCGGCGGCGGAACTGTTTTTT.

DNA of the CDR3: TGTGCCATCAGTATTAGCGGGGACTCCTACAATGAGCAGTTCTTC. This sequence encodes CAISISGDSYNEQFF. J is TRBJ2-1 and V is TRBV10-3, with TRBD2 identical over 8 bases. CDR1 is ENHRY and CDR2 is SYGVKD in the germline V gene. V shed 5 bases and J 0 bases; nucleotides not matched to a gene: 3. The CDR3 contains 15 residues.

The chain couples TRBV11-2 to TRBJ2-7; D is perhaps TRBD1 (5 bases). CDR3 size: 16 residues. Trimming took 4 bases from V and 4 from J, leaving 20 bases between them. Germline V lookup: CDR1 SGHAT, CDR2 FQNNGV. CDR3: CASSSLSRGNRYEQYF. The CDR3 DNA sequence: TGTGCCAGCAGCTCGCTTAGTAGGGGTAATCGATACGAGCAGTACTTC.

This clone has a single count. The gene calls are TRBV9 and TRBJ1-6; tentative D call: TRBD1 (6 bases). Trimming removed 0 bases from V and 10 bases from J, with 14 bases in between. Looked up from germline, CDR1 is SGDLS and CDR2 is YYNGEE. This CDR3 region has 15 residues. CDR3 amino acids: CASSVDRELRSPLHF. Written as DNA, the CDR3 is TGTGCCAGCAGCGTAGACAGGGAGTTGAGGTCACCCCTCCACTTT.

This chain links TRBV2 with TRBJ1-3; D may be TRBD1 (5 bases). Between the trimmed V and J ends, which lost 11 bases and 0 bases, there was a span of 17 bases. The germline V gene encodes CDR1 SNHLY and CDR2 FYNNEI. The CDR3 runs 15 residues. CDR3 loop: CAGSGGANSGNTIYF. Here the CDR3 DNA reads TGTGCCGGATCAGGAGGGGCAAACTCTGGAAACACCATATATTTT.

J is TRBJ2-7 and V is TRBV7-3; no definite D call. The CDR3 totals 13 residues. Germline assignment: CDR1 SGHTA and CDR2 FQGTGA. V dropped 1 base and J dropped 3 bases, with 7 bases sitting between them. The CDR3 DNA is TGTGCCAGCAGCTTAAACGTCGGCTACGAGCAGTACTTC. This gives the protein CASSLNVGYEQYF.

CDR3 in DNA: TGTGCCAGCAGTTACACGGCGTCAAGCCAGGAGCAGTACTTC. This codes for CASSYTASSQEQYF. J is TRBJ2-7 and V is TRBV6-2 or TRBV6-3; D gene unclear. This CDR3 contains 14 residues. The germline gives CDR1 MNHEY, CDR2 SVGEGT. The ends were cut back, 2 bases at V and 7 bases at J, with 15 bases in the middle.

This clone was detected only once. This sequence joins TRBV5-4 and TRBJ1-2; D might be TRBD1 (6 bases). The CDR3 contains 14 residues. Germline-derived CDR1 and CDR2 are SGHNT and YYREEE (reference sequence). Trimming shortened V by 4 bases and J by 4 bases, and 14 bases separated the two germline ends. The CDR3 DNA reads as TGTGCCAGCAGCACGAGGGGGGCAGCCTATGGCTACACCTTC. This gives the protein CASSTRGAAYGYTF. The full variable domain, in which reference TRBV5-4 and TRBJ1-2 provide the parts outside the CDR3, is ETGVTQSPTHLIKTRGQQVTLRCSSQSGHNTVSWYQQALGQGPQFIFQYYREEENGRGNFPPRFSGLQFPNYSSELNVNALELDDSALYLCASSTRGAAYGYTFGSGTRLTVV.

CDR3 sequence (DNA): TGTGCCCACGACAGGGGGAGGTCTGGAAACACCATATATTTT. Amino acid sequence: CAHDRGRSGNTIYF. V usage is TRBV7-9 and J usage is TRBJ1-3, with 9 bases lining up with TRBD1. The CDR3 is made up of 14 amino acids. The J segment lost 1 base and the V segment lost 11 bases, leaving 6 bases of the junction unmatched. The germline V gene has CDR1 SEHNR and CDR2 FQNEAQ (reference sequence).